A selection of T cell receptor beta chains follows, all from one sample in a study of beta chain features in type 1 diabetes. Profiling relied on immunoSEQ multiplex PCR, and the TCRdb table lists in-frame clones only, not all of them. The sample yields hundreds of thousands of clones, less than 20% seen once. Sequenced input: naive CD4+ T cells from blood. All receptors come from a man younger than 30 in good health. The CDR3 runs from the conserved cysteine through the conserved F or W. Fields, in order: CDR3 DNA, CDR3 protein, D gene, J gene, clone size, V gene. The D gene is left open where the match is weak. Not every row has a clone size; where given, it reads once, few, many or a size class.

CDR3nt: TGTGCCAGCAGCTTCGGGACAGGCAACTATGGCTACACCTTC
CDR3aa: CASSFGTGNYGYTF
d_gene: TRBD1
j_gene: TRBJ1-2
abundance: .
v_gene: TRBV7-2

CDR3nt: TGCGCCAGCATCAGGACTAGCGGGAGCCTGGACTACAATGAGCAGTTCTTC
CDR3aa: CASIRTSGSLDYNEQFF
d_gene: TRBD2
j_gene: TRBJ2-1
abundance: few
v_gene: TRBV5-1

CDR3nt: TGTGCCAGTAGTATAGGCGGCAGGGTTGCTTTCTTT
CDR3aa: CASSIGGRVAFF
d_gene: .
j_gene: TRBJ1-1
abundance: .
v_gene: TRBV19

CDR3nt: TGTGCCAGCAGTTCCCGGACCTCTGGGGCCAACGTCCTGACTTTC
CDR3aa: CASSSRTSGANVLTF
d_gene: .
j_gene: TRBJ2-6
abundance: .
v_gene: TRBV28

CDR3nt: TGTGCCAGCAGCCCCACCCGGGGGGAAGGTTACAATGAGCAGTTCTTC
CDR3aa: CASSPTRGEGYNEQFF
d_gene: TRBD2
j_gene: TRBJ2-1
abundance: .
v_gene: TRBV7-6

CDR3nt: TGTGCCAGCTCACCAGACTGGAATTCACCCCTCCACTTT
CDR3aa: CASSPDWNSPLHF
d_gene: .
j_gene: TRBJ1-6
abundance: .
v_gene: TRBV18

CDR3nt: TGCAGCGTTCGACAGGGTACCAACGAGCAGTACTTC
CDR3aa: CSVRQGTNEQYF
d_gene: TRBD1
j_gene: TRBJ2-7
abundance: few
v_gene: TRBV29-1

CDR3nt: TGTGCCAGCTCACAATCAACTAGCTACAATGAGCAGTTCTTC
CDR3aa: CASSQSTSYNEQFF
d_gene: .
j_gene: TRBJ2-1
abundance: .
v_gene: TRBV18

CDR3nt: TGCGCCAGCAGCCAATTGAACAGTAAAGGCGATACGCAGTATTTT
CDR3aa: CASSQLNSKGDTQYF
d_gene: .
j_gene: TRBJ2-3
abundance: .
v_gene: TRBV4-3

CDR3nt: TGTGCCAGCAGCCCTGGGACCAGAGTGGGAGGCTACACCTTC
CDR3aa: CASSPGTRVGGYTF
d_gene: .
j_gene: TRBJ1-2
abundance: few
v_gene: TRBV5-4

CDR3nt: TGTGCCAGCGCCTATTTGACTGGGGGGAATTCACCCCTCCACTTT
CDR3aa: CASAYLTGGNSPLHF
d_gene: .
j_gene: TRBJ1-6
abundance: .
v_gene: TRBV18

CDR3nt: TGTGCCAGCAGCCCAACAGCAACCTATGGCTACACCTTC
CDR3aa: CASSPTATYGYTF
d_gene: .
j_gene: TRBJ1-2
abundance: few
v_gene: TRBV7-2

CDR3nt: TGCGCCAGCAGCTTGGTTGGGACTAGCGCAGATACGCAGTATTTT
CDR3aa: CASSLVGTSADTQYF
d_gene: TRBD2
j_gene: TRBJ2-3
abundance: few
v_gene: TRBV5-1

CDR3nt: TGTGCCAGCAGTTACTGGAGGGGGCGTCCTTACAATGAGCAGTTCTTC
CDR3aa: CASSYWRGRPYNEQFF
d_gene: .
j_gene: TRBJ2-1
abundance: .
v_gene: TRBV6-5

CDR3nt: TGTGCCAGCAGTTTTACGGGCAGGGGGAGTAATGAAAAACTGTTTTTT
CDR3aa: CASSFTGRGSNEKLFF
d_gene: TRBD1
j_gene: TRBJ1-4
abundance: few
v_gene: TRBV28

CDR3nt: TGTGCCAGTAGTAACCGGGACAGGTTCTACGAGCAGTACTTC
CDR3aa: CASSNRDRFYEQYF
d_gene: TRBD1
j_gene: TRBJ2-7
abundance: few
v_gene: TRBV19

CDR3nt: TGTGCCTGGAGTGCCAACAGGGGCAGGGGGTCCGAGCAGTACTTC
CDR3aa: CAWSANRGRGSEQYF
d_gene: TRBD1
j_gene: TRBJ2-7
abundance: .
v_gene: TRBV30

CDR3nt: TGTGCCAGCAGTTTTACAGGTTCTGGAAACACCATATATTTT
CDR3aa: CASSFTGSGNTIYF
d_gene: .
j_gene: TRBJ1-3
abundance: .
v_gene: TRBV7-9

CDR3nt: TGTGCCATCAGCACCAGCTCCTACGAGCAGTACTTC
CDR3aa: CAISTSSYEQYF
d_gene: .
j_gene: TRBJ2-7
abundance: few
v_gene: TRBV10-3

CDR3nt: TGTGCCAGCTCATTACCCCCGGGACAGGGATCAGATACGCAGTATTTT
CDR3aa: CASSLPPGQGSDTQYF
d_gene: TRBD1
j_gene: TRBJ2-3
abundance: many
v_gene: TRBV18

CDR3nt: TGTGCCAGCAGCCTAGGGGAGGGAGCCCAGCATTTT
CDR3aa: CASSLGEGAQHF
d_gene: .
j_gene: TRBJ1-5
abundance: few
v_gene: TRBV27

CDR3nt: TGTGCCAGCAGTGTCCGGAGATCCGAGCAGTACTTC
CDR3aa: CASSVRRSEQYF
d_gene: .
j_gene: TRBJ2-7
abundance: .
v_gene: TRBV5-5

CDR3nt: TGTGCCATCAGTGCGGATTGGGAAAATGAGCAGTTCTTC
CDR3aa: CAISADWENEQFF
d_gene: .
j_gene: TRBJ2-1
abundance: many
v_gene: TRBV10-3

CDR3nt: TGTGCCAGCAGCTCTACGGGACAGGCCTACGAGCAGTACTTC
CDR3aa: CASSSTGQAYEQYF
d_gene: TRBD1
j_gene: TRBJ2-7
abundance: .
v_gene: TRBV7-2

CDR3nt: TGTGCCAGCACCCAGTTCGGGCAGGGAAACTCTGGGGCCAACGTCCTGACTTTC
CDR3aa: CASTQFGQGNSGANVLTF
d_gene: .
j_gene: TRBJ2-6
abundance: few
v_gene: TRBV27

CDR3nt: TGCGCCAGCAGCTTGGTGTGCACTTACCTCTCTGGGGCCAACGTCCTGACTTTC
CDR3aa: CASSLVCTYLSGANVLTF
d_gene: .
j_gene: TRBJ2-6
abundance: few
v_gene: TRBV5-1

CDR3nt: TGTGCCAGCAGAACCCTAGCGGGGGCCCACTTGAGCTCCTACGAGCAGTACTTC
CDR3aa: CASRTLAGAHLSSYEQYF
d_gene: TRBD2
j_gene: TRBJ2-7
abundance: few
v_gene: TRBV9

CDR3nt: TGTGCCAGCAGTTTGCTCCAGGTTACTAATTCACCCCTCCACTTT
CDR3aa: CASSLLQVTNSPLHF
d_gene: .
j_gene: TRBJ1-6
abundance: .
v_gene: TRBV28

CDR3nt: TGTGCCAGCCGGGGGCCCAACGAGCAGTACTTC
CDR3aa: CASRGPNEQYF
d_gene: .
j_gene: TRBJ2-7
abundance: few
v_gene: TRBV7-2

CDR3nt: TGTGCCAGCAGCGAGGGGGGCTGGGGTGAAAAACTGTTTTTT
CDR3aa: CASSEGGWGEKLFF
d_gene: .
j_gene: TRBJ1-4
abundance: few
v_gene: TRBV9

CDR3nt: TGCGCCAGCAGCCAAGATGTAGGGGTGGAGCAGTACTTC
CDR3aa: CASSQDVGVEQYF
d_gene: .
j_gene: TRBJ2-7
abundance: .
v_gene: TRBV4-3

CDR3nt: TGTGCCAGCAGAGGGGCCCAAGAGACCCAGTACTTC
CDR3aa: CASRGAQETQYF
d_gene: .
j_gene: TRBJ2-5
abundance: few
v_gene: TRBV6-6

CDR3nt: TGTGCCAGCAGCTTAGAGTCCTGGACAGGGGGCACAGATACGCAGTATTTT
CDR3aa: CASSLESWTGGTDTQYF
d_gene: TRBD1
j_gene: TRBJ2-3
abundance: .
v_gene: TRBV7-9

CDR3nt: TGTGCCACAGCTGAGGCAGGGGGTCCCTACGAGCAGTACTTC
CDR3aa: CATAEAGGPYEQYF
d_gene: TRBD1
j_gene: TRBJ2-7
abundance: .
v_gene: TRBV6-6

CDR3nt: TGTGCCAGCTCACCACCGCCCGGAGGCGAGCAGTACTTC
CDR3aa: CASSPPPGGEQYF
d_gene: .
j_gene: TRBJ2-7
abundance: .
v_gene: TRBV18

CDR3nt: TGTGCCAGCAGCTCCACCGCCTCGTACCCGGGACAGGGGCCCAGTGCGCAGTATTTT
CDR3aa: CASSSTASYPGQGPSAQYF
d_gene: TRBD1
j_gene: TRBJ2-3
abundance: .
v_gene: TRBV7-3

CDR3nt: TGTGCCAGCAGATCCCCGTTTAAGAGCTCCTACAATGAGCAGTTCTTC
CDR3aa: CASRSPFKSSYNEQFF
d_gene: .
j_gene: TRBJ2-1
abundance: .
v_gene: TRBV27

CDR3nt: TGCGCCAGCAGTCCCCCGTCGGTTAGGGAGACCCAGTACTTC
CDR3aa: CASSPPSVRETQYF
d_gene: .
j_gene: TRBJ2-5
abundance: .
v_gene: TRBV5-1

CDR3nt: TGTGCCAGCAGCCTAGGGCCGGGGAGCAAAATCCGTACCCAGTACTTC
CDR3aa: CASSLGPGSKIRTQYF
d_gene: .
j_gene: TRBJ2-5
abundance: .
v_gene: TRBV9

CDR3nt: TGTGCCAGTAGTATGGCCCGGGGCCGGGAGCAGTACTTC
CDR3aa: CASSMARGREQYF
d_gene: .
j_gene: TRBJ2-7
abundance: few
v_gene: TRBV19